A single TCR beta chain is shown here with its context. This sample was included in a study of T-cell memory formation after mild COVID-19. The CDR3 runs to 12 residues. Trimming took 8 bases from V and 9 from J; bases not matched to a gene: 7. TCRdb independently ran MiXCR on the 5' RACE reads; one entry per CDR3 protein. This sample has about 470,000 distinct CDR3 sequences; about 23% occur once, and the top ten carry around 12%. This sequence originates from an adult woman who had mild COVID-19 (a few samples of this study predate the infection). Cell type and time point are not known. The source material was PBMCs or a T cell subset sorted from them (not recorded which). J is TRBJ2-3 and V is TRBV12-3 or TRBV12-4; the match to TRBD1 covers 8 bases. The chain's CDR3 is CASQGAGGTQYF. CDR3 nucleotide sequence: TGTGCCAGCCAGGGGGCAGGGGGGACGCAGTATTTT.